This T cell receptor beta chain originates from a study of blood T cell repertoires in COVID-19. Study as a whole: Acute and convalescent COVID-19 specimens originated in the United States, Italy and Spain. The cDNA or gDNA used as material had been derived from T cells, B-cell-depleted T cells, or PBMCs.

The data were produced by immunoSEQ multiplex PCR, yet TCRdb's version contains in-frame clones alone and is incomplete. The repertoire consists of roughly 90,000 clones, with roughly 82% occurring once and the leading ten covering roughly 25%. This clone has more than one count but fewer than ten. Sequenced sample: peripheral blood. The clonotype originates from a human donor in a cohort sampled during active COVID-19.

The CDR3 region has the DNA TGTGCCAGCAGCCAAGCCCACACCGGGGAGCTGTTTTTT. Translating gives CASSQAHTGELFF. The chain uses TRBV7-6 and TRBJ2-2; no reliable D call. CDR1 and CDR2 from the germline V gene are SGHVS and FNYEAQ. The CDR3 is 13 residues long. V was cut by 5 bases and J by 3 bases, with 7 bases left in between.